These T cell receptor beta chains were read from a single sample in a study of cytomegalovirus exposure and HLA in healthy donors. Data came from immunoSEQ multiplex PCR; TCRdb stores just in-frame clones and leaves some out. The data show around 130,000 clones, less than 75% seen once. Specimen: PBMCs. The receptors derive from a middle-aged woman in good health and CMV-seropositive. The CDR3 runs from the conserved cysteine through the conserved F or W. The D gene is left open where the match is weak. The size of a clone is reported for some rows only, either as once, few or many, or as a class for expanded clones.

- | TRBJ1-5 | TRBV5-6 | - | CASSLRAGIQPQHF | TGTGCCAGCAGCTTGCGGGCAGGGATTCAGCCCCAGCATTTT
- | TRBJ2-5 | TRBV7-2 | - | CASSLGFSETQYF | TGTGCCAGCAGCTTAGGCTTTAGCGAGACCCAGTACTTC
- | TRBJ1-1 | TRBV6-6 | - | CASRHPGRNTEAFF | TGTGCCAGCAGACATCCCGGGAGGAACACTGAAGCTTTCTTT
- | TRBJ1-3 | TRBV7-6 | few | CASSLSGIGNTIYF | TGTGCCAGCAGCTTATCAGGGATTGGAAACACCATATATTTT
- | TRBJ1-1 | TRBV7-6 | few | CASSLNVVTEAFF | TGTGCCAGCAGCCTAAACGTAGTCACTGAAGCTTTCTTT
TRBD2 | TRBJ2-7 | TRBV6-6 | - | CASTGGGWEQYF | TGTGCCAGCACCGGGGGGGGGTGGGAGCAGTACTTC
- | TRBJ1-1 | TRBV18 | - | CASSPSGPNTEAFF | TGTGCCAGCTCACCGAGCGGGCCGAACACTGAAGCTTTCTTT
TRBD1 | TRBJ1-6 | TRBV7-2 | - | CASSGQASSSWGNSPLHF | TGTGCCAGCAGCGGACAGGCTTCTTCTAGCTGGGGTAATTCACCCCTCCACTTT
TRBD1 | TRBJ2-7 | TRBV28 | - | CASTSTRGRSYEQYF | TGTGCCAGCACGTCAACCAGGGGGCGATCCTACGAGCAGTACTTC
TRBD1 | TRBJ2-3 | TRBV5-6 | - | CASSVTGQGKDTQYF | TGTGCCAGCAGCGTGACGGGACAGGGAAAAGATACGCAGTATTTT
- | TRBJ1-1 | TRBV7-9 | - | CASTWGATEAFF | TGTGCCAGCACCTGGGGCGCGACTGAAGCTTTCTTT
- | TRBJ2-2 | TRBV19 | - | CASSISGIGSTTGELFF | TGTGCCAGTAGTATTTCCGGGATAGGCTCCACCACCGGGGAGCTGTTTTTT
- | TRBJ2-2 | TRBV7-2 | - | CASSLGRQSTGELFF | TGTGCCAGCAGCTTAGGCAGGCAAAGCACCGGGGAGCTGTTTTTT
- | TRBJ1-1 | TRBV2 | few | CASSARQQNTEAFF | TGTGCCAGCAGTGCGAGGCAGCAGAACACTGAAGCTTTCTTT
TRBD2 | TRBJ2-7 | TRBV7-8 | - | CASSLESGGWGYEQYF | TGTGCCAGCAGCTTAGAGTCGGGGGGGTGGGGGTACGAGCAGTACTTC
- | TRBJ1-1 | TRBV5-1 | few | CASSLVTGLEAFF | TGCGCCAGCAGCTTGGTAACAGGCCTTGAAGCTTTCTTT
- | TRBJ1-1 | TRBV19 | few | CASNDRLANTEAFF | TGTGCCAGTAACGACAGGCTAGCGAACACTGAAGCTTTCTTT
TRBD1 | TRBJ2-2 | TRBV5-1 | - | CASSRSPGTDNTGELFF | TGCGCCAGCAGCCGATCCCCCGGGACAGATAACACCGGGGAGCTGTTTTTT
- | TRBJ1-2 | TRBV7-2 | once | CASSRGHLNYGYTF | TGTGCCAGCAGCCGGGGACATCTTAACTATGGCTACACCTTC
- | TRBJ1-5 | TRBV7-2 | - | CASSQFGQFQPQHF | TGTGCCAGCAGCCAATTTGGACAGTTTCAGCCCCAGCATTTT
- | TRBJ1-4 | TRBV2 | - | CASSGRTVGKLFF | TGTGCCAGCAGTGGACGGACAGTGGGAAAACTGTTTTTT
TRBD1 | TRBJ2-6 | TRBV7-9 | few | CASREGQGAQGANVLTF | TGTGCCAGCAGGGAGGGACAGGGGGCGCAAGGGGCCAACGTCCTGACTTTC
TRBD2 | TRBJ2-5 | TRBV9 | - | CASSVAGLAAQETQYF | TGTGCCAGCAGCGTAGCTGGGCTAGCGGCTCAAGAGACCCAGTACTTC
TRBD2 | TRBJ2-1 | TRBV5-1 | - | CASSLQGTSGTNQFF | TGCGCCAGCAGCTTACAGGGTACTAGCGGAACAAACCAGTTCTTC
TRBD2 | TRBJ2-5 | TRBV5-1 | - | CASSFGLAGAQETQYF | TGCGCCAGCAGCTTCGGACTAGCGGGGGCCCAAGAGACCCAGTACTTC
TRBD2 | TRBJ2-7 | TRBV7-9 | - | CSSSSVAGGPHEQYF | TGTTCCAGCAGCTCAGTGGCGGGAGGGCCCCACGAGCAGTACTTC
- | TRBJ1-1 | TRBV5-1 | - | CASSLGDTRAEAFF | TGCGCCAGCAGCTTGGGGGACACTCGGGCCGAAGCTTTCTTT
- | TRBJ1-2 | TRBV4-3 | - | CASSQVEGDYGYTF | TGCGCCAGCAGCCAAGTTGAGGGAGACTATGGCTACACCTTC
TRBD1 | TRBJ2-1 | TRBV4-1 | - | CASSQALRDRGYNEQFF | TGCGCCAGCAGCCAAGCCCTTCGGGACAGGGGCTACAATGAGCAGTTCTTC
TRBD1 | TRBJ2-1 | TRBV18 | - | CASSPLKATWTGSSYNEQFF | TGTGCCAGCTCACCCTTAAAAGCAACCTGGACAGGCAGCTCCTACAATGAGCAGTTCTTC
- | TRBJ2-5 | TRBV7-6 | - | CASSELLVQETQYF | TGTGCCAGCAGCGAACTACTAGTACAAGAGACCCAGTACTTC
TRBD2 | TRBJ2-3 | TRBV6-6 | - | CASSASGLAGDTQYF | TGTGCCAGCAGTGCGTCGGGACTAGCGGGGGATACGCAGTATTTT
TRBD1 | TRBJ2-7 | TRBV5-1 | - | CASSFAGTGDHSYEQYF | TGCGCCAGCAGCTTCGCCGGGACAGGGGACCATTCCTACGAGCAGTACTTC
- | TRBJ2-5 | TRBV5-8 | once | CASSPQGTKGETQYF | TGTGCCAGCAGCCCCCAGGGGACGAAGGGAGAGACCCAGTACTTC
TRBD2 | TRBJ2-1 | TRBV4-3 | - | CASSPTRSVGGRGSYNEQFF | TGCGCCAGCAGCCCAACCCGGTCGGTTGGAGGGAGGGGCTCCTACAATGAGCAGTTCTTC